The 21 T cell receptor beta chains below all came from one sample that was sequenced in a study of T cells after yellow fever vaccination. TCRdb re-called the 5' RACE reads through MiXCR, storing one row per CDR3 protein. The repertoire consists of roughly 400,000 distinct CDR3 sequences, with 18% occurring once and the leading ten covering roughly a sixth. The sample consisted of PBMCs, taken before the yellow fever booster vaccination. These receptors were collected from a man between 18 and 35 years old who received the YFV17D yellow fever vaccine.

This clonotype appeared a few times. J is TRBJ2-7 and V is TRBV4-3; weak D call: TRBD2 (6 bases). Germline V gives CDR1 LGHNA, CDR2 YSLEER. Trimming removed 3 bases at V and 1 base at J, with 16 bases between. The CDR3 runs 16 residues. CDR3 in amino acids: CASSHHGTPGSYEQYF. The DNA for the CDR3 is TGCGCCAGCAGCCACCACGGGACTCCGGGGTCCTACGAGCAGTACTTC.

This chain links TRBV20-1 with TRBJ2-5, with 13 bases matching TRBD2. CDR3 length: 14 amino acids. V lost 6 bases to trimming and J lost 0 bases; unmatched junction nucleotides: 1. The germline V gene encodes CDR1 DFQATT and CDR2 SNEGSKA (reference sequence). CDR3 protein: CSAGLAGNQETQYF. In DNA form, the CDR3 reads TGCAGTGCGGGACTAGCGGGAAACCAAGAGACCCAGTACTTC.

The CDR3 DNA reads TGCAGCGTCAACGGGGCGTTTCTAGCGGGGTCTAGCACAGATACGCAGTATTTT. This gives the protein CSVNGAFLAGSSTDTQYF. The V and J genes are TRBV29-1 and TRBJ2-3; 9 bases are shared with TRBD2. CDR1 and CDR2 from the germline V gene are SQVTM and ANQGSEA. After removal of 6 bases from V and 0 bases from J, the junction contained 16 bases not matched to a gene. The CDR3 runs 18 residues.

J is TRBJ2-3 and V is TRBV5-1; TRBD2 aligns across 13 bases. There are 17 residues in the CDR3. Germline CDR1 and CDR2: SGHRS and YFSETQ. The junction had 8 bases not matched to a gene; V was cut back by 4 bases and J by 3 bases. DNA of the CDR3: TGCGCCAGCAGCCCTGGGACTAGCGGGGTGATAACAGATACGCAGTATTTT. Residues: CASSPGTSGVITDTQYF.

The chain combines TRBV6-5 with TRBJ1-3; D not resolved. The CDR3 is 15 residues long. Trimming left V 2 bases short and J 4 bases short, with 12 bases between. Germline V gene lookup returns CDR1 MNHEY and CDR2 SVGAGI. The CDR3 protein is CASSYEGYWGNTIYF. In nucleotides, the CDR3 is TGTGCCAGCAGTTACGAGGGCTACTGGGGAAACACCATATATTTT.

The chain recombines TRBV4-3 with TRBJ1-5; D not resolved. Trimming took off 0 bases at V and 0 bases at J, with 6 bases between the two ends. Germline V gene sequence: CDR1 LGHNA, CDR2 YSLEER. The CDR3 consists of 15 residues. CDR3 coding DNA: TGCGCCAGCAGCCAAGACAGGCATAGCAATCAGCCCCAGCATTTT. Its protein product is CASSQDRHSNQPQHF.

To note about this clonotype: Just one base apart from a much larger clone, this may be a read error. The chain employs TRBV6-4 and TRBJ2-2, with D perhaps TRBD1 or TRBD2 (5 bases each). CDR3 length: 12 amino acids. Germline V gene sequence: CDR1 MRHNA, CDR2 SNTAGT. The CDR3 DNA follows: TGTGCCTGCAGTGAGGGGACCGGGGAGCTGTTTTTT. Its translation is CACSEGTGELFF.

This clonotype turned up a few times. The V call is TRBV10-3, the J call TRBJ2-3; no reliable D call. The CDR3 loop spans 15 amino acids. Germline assignment: CDR1 ENHRY and CDR2 SYGVKD. The V gene lost 2 bases and the J gene lost 0 bases, with 9 bases spanning the gap. CDR3 region: CAISEQPPSTDTQYF. The CDR3, as DNA: TGTGCCATCAGTGAGCAACCCCCAAGCACAGATACGCAGTATTTT.

The rearrangement joins TRBV27 to TRBJ2-2, with D unclear. CDR1 and CDR2 (germline): MNHEY, SMNVEV (reference sequence). This CDR3 is built from 13 residues. Trimming took off 0 bases at V and 5 bases at J, with 4 bases between the two ends. The CDR3 is CASSLSITGELFF. The CDR3 bases are TGTGCCAGCAGTTTATCGATTACCGGGGAGCTGTTTTTT.

The rearrangement joins TRBV12-3 or TRBV12-4 to TRBJ2-1; D not resolved. V lost 6 bases and J 6 bases, leaving 6 bases between the germline ends. The CDR3 has 11 amino acids. The CDR3 sequence: CASSPLNEQFF. The DNA of the CDR3 is TGTGCCAGCAGCCCCCTCAATGAGCAGTTCTTC.

The sample holds a few counts of this clonotype. The CDR3 region has the DNA TGTGCCAGCAGTCCCTCTAGCGGAATAAGCTCCTACGAGCAGTACTTC. Amino acid sequence: CASSPSSGISSYEQYF. This chain uses TRBV7-9 with TRBJ2-7; 7 bases map to TRBD2. There are 16 residues in the CDR3. Trimming at V came to 6 bases and at J to 0 bases, leaving 11 bases not matched to a gene. Germline V gives CDR1 SEHNR, CDR2 FQNEAQ (reference sequence).

This clonotype has a handful of counts. The V call is TRBV6-1, the J call TRBJ2-2; TRBD2 might be the D (6 bases). The CDR3 has 14 residues. Germline loops: CDR1 MNHNS, CDR2 SASEGT. V was trimmed by 0 bases and J by 5 bases, leaving 7 bases between them. CDR3 protein: CASSEAGGTGELFF. The CDR3 DNA sequence: TGTGCCAGCAGTGAAGCGGGGGGTACCGGGGAGCTGTTTTTT.

This clonotype has only a few counts. The V call is TRBV10-3, the J call TRBJ2-5; 8 bases are shared with TRBD2. V lost 6 bases and J lost 1; bases outside the gene matches: 4. Germline values: CDR1 ENHRY, CDR2 SYGVKD. The CDR3 consists of 14 residues. The CDR3, as DNA: TGTGCCATCAGCCTGAGCGGGGGCCAAGAGACCCAGTACTTC. It yields the protein CAISLSGGQETQYF.

Only a few counts were recorded for this clonotype. The rearrangement links TRBV6-4 to TRBJ2-1; 7 bases match TRBD2. This CDR3 is built from 15 residues. Germline lookup yields CDR1 MRHNA and CDR2 SNTAGT. The V segment lost 6 bases and the J segment 7 bases; nucleotides outside the gene matches: 12. Here the CDR3 reads CASSPFGGVGNEQFF. CDR3 bases: TGTGCCAGCAGCCCCTTTGGGGGGGTAGGAAATGAGCAGTTCTTC.

The chain employs TRBV7-6 and TRBJ1-4, with D unresolved. Trimming took 5 bases from V and 0 from J, leaving 13 bases between them. The CDR3 has 16 residues. Germline CDR1 SGHVS, CDR2 FNYEAQ. The CDR3 region is CASSRINSATNEKLFF. CDR3 nucleotides: TGTGCCAGCAGCCGAATTAACTCTGCAACTAATGAAAAACTGTTTTTT.

The chain carries TRBV29-1 and TRBJ2-3; D unclear. V was trimmed by 7 bases and J by 3 bases, leaving 14 bases between them. The CDR3 spans 13 residues. Germline-derived CDR1 and CDR2 are SQVTM and ANQGSEA. CDR3: CSGSSLGTDTQYF. The CDR3 DNA reads TGCAGCGGGTCTAGTCTGGGTACAGATACGCAGTATTTT.

This chain uses TRBV3-1 with TRBJ2-7; D is unresolved. This CDR3 comprises 13 residues. The V end was cut by 1 base, the J end by 2 bases, with 6 bases between. The germline V gene encodes CDR1 LGHDT and CDR2 YNNKEL (reference sequence). The CDR3 bases are TGTGCCAGCAGCCAAGGAGGAACCTACGAGCAGTACTTC. Its protein product is CASSQGGTYEQYF.

This clonotype was seen only a few times. This chain joins TRBV6-5 and TRBJ1-6, with D possibly TRBD1 on 5 matching bases. The V gene lost 0 bases and the J gene lost 6 bases, with 12 bases spanning the gap. The CDR3 is 16 amino acids. Germline V gives CDR1 MNHEY, CDR2 SVGAGI. CDR3 nucleotide sequence: TGTGCCAGCAGTTACTCGAAGGGGATAGGTAATTCACCCCTCCACTTT. Encoded protein: CASSYSKGIGNSPLHF.

This clonotype was counted between two and nine times. The genes are TRBV5-1 and TRBJ2-7, with D perhaps matching TRBD2 (5 bases). This CDR3 has 11 amino acids. Trimming shortened V by 10 bases and J by 2 bases, and 10 bases separated the two germline ends. Germline CDR1 SGHRS, CDR2 YFSETQ. DNA of the CDR3: TGCGCCGGTTACGGGGCCTACGAGCAGTACTTC. It yields the protein CAGYGAYEQYF.

This sequence joins TRBV7-9 and TRBJ2-3, with D unclear. The CDR3 sequence is 13 residues long. Germline loops: CDR1 SEHNR, CDR2 FQNEAQ (reference sequence). Trimming removed 5 bases from V and 3 bases from J, with 9 bases in between. CDR3: CASSRQETDTQYF. The CDR3 DNA sequence: TGTGCCAGCAGCCGCCAGGAAACAGATACGCAGTATTTT.

The CDR3 is CSARLSGKPQETQYF. As DNA, the CDR3 is TGCAGTGCTAGACTCAGCGGAAAGCCCCAAGAGACCCAGTACTTC. The J gene is TRBJ2-5, the V gene TRBV20-1, with a weak D call TRBD2 (5 bases). The CDR3 has 15 residues. Looked up from germline, CDR1 is DFQATT and CDR2 is SNEGSKA (reference sequence). Trimming left V 2 bases short and J 1 base short, with 14 bases between.